This is a list of T cell receptor beta chains from one sample in a study of identical twins. TCRdb re-called the 5' RACE reads with MiXCR, one entry per CDR3 protein. The sample lists 690,000 or so distinct CDR3 sequences, over 8.5% occurring once. This sample was also put to use in a study of yellow fever vaccine responses in identical twins.

What was sequenced was PBMCs. The receptors come from a woman between 18 and 30 years old in good health. Both conserved end residues are part of each CDR3. The D gene is left open where the match is weak. Only some rows state a clone size, as once, few, many or a class for expanded clones.

clone_size j_call d_call v_call cdr3_aa cdr3_nt
many TRBJ2-7 TRBD2 TRBV5-1 CASSLFSGGSYEQYF TGCGCCAGCAGCCTTTTTAGCGGGGGGTCCTACGAGCAGTACTTC
- TRBJ2-1 - TRBV4-1 CASSQEGIGPNEQFF TGCGCCAGCAGCCAAGAGGGGATTGGACCCAATGAGCAGTTCTTC
few TRBJ2-2 - TRBV5-1 CASSFTGLANTGELFF TGCGCCAGCAGCTTTACGGGGTTGGCGAACACCGGGGAGCTGTTTTTT
few TRBJ2-5 TRBD1 TRBV5-1 CASSLAATGVETQYF TGCGCCAGCAGCTTGGCGGCGACAGGGGTCGAGACCCAGTACTTC
few TRBJ2-1 TRBD2 TRBV25-1 CASNSLATYNEQFF TGTGCCAGCAACTCACTAGCGACCTACAATGAGCAGTTCTTC
few TRBJ2-1 TRBD2 TRBV3-1 CASSHLPGTSGGAYNEQFF TGTGCCAGCAGCCACCTTCCCGGGACTAGCGGGGGGGCCTACAATGAGCAGTTCTTC
- TRBJ2-1 - TRBV5-1 CASSTGWAGNFNEQFF TGCGCCAGCAGCACGGGATGGGCGGGGAATTTCAATGAGCAGTTCTTC
many TRBJ2-7 - TRBV25-1 CASSVMDSSLTSYEQYF TGTGCCAGCAGCGTTATGGACAGTTCCTTAACTTCCTACGAGCAGTACTTC
few TRBJ1-1 TRBD1 TRBV7-3 CASSSRNRGRNTEAFF TGTGCCAGCAGCTCAAGAAACAGGGGCCGCAACACTGAAGCTTTCTTT
few TRBJ2-2 - TRBV6-2/TRBV6-3 CASSYPPGQSNTGELFF TGTGCCAGCAGTTACCCACCGGGGCAGTCTAACACCGGGGAGCTGTTTTTT
few TRBJ2-1 - TRBV28 CASSFQPGAQGEDEQFF TGTGCCAGCAGTTTCCAACCGGGAGCCCAGGGGGAGGATGAGCAGTTCTTC
many TRBJ2-2 TRBD1 TRBV6-2/TRBV6-3 CASSPYRAGGVRNTGELFF TGTGCCAGCAGTCCCTACCGGGCAGGGGGCGTCCGGAACACCGGGGAGCTGTTTTTT
few TRBJ1-5 TRBD1 TRBV29-1 CSVQLDRDSNQPQHF TGCAGCGTCCAACTAGACAGGGACAGCAATCAGCCCCAGCATTTT
- TRBJ2-1 TRBD2 TRBV6-5 CASSFGGGNNEQFF TGTGCCAGCAGTTTCGGCGGGGGGAACAATGAGCAGTTCTTC
many TRBJ2-5 - TRBV5-1 CASSSDQNFEYF TGCGCCAGCAGTTCGGACCAAAACTTCGAGTACTTC
- TRBJ2-3 - TRBV18 CASSPRDWSTDTQYF TGTGCCAGCTCACCACGGGATTGGAGCACAGATACGCAGTATTTT
few TRBJ2-5 TRBD2 TRBV20-1 CSALRSGGTSRPETQYF TGCAGTGCTCTCCGTAGCGGGGGGACTTCCCGTCCAGAGACCCAGTACTTC
many TRBJ2-5 TRBD1 TRBV12-3/TRBV12-4 CASSIQGRQETQYF TGTGCCAGCAGCATACAGGGGCGCCAAGAGACCCAGTACTTC
few TRBJ2-7 TRBD1 TRBV20-1 CSARDVATGQKDYEQYF TGCAGTGCTAGAGACGTTGCCACGGGACAGAAAGACTACGAGCAGTACTTC
few TRBJ2-7 - TRBV6-1 CASRSDRPSYEQYF TGTGCCAGCAGATCCGACAGGCCTTCCTACGAGCAGTACTTC
few TRBJ2-7 - TRBV7-2 CASSASGFSYEQYF TGTGCCAGCAGCGCAAGCGGGTTCTCCTACGAGCAGTACTTC
few TRBJ2-7 TRBD2 TRBV5-6 CASSLLGEGGSYEQYF TGTGCCAGCAGCCTCCTGGGGGAGGGAGGCTCCTACGAGCAGTACTTC
few TRBJ2-1 TRBD2 TRBV20-1 CSARAGLAGVNEQFF TGCAGTGCTAGAGCGGGACTAGCGGGAGTTAATGAGCAGTTCTTC
many TRBJ2-7 TRBD2 TRBV28 CASSYRTSGISYEQYF TGTGCCAGCAGTTATCGGACTAGCGGGATTTCCTACGAGCAGTACTTC
- TRBJ2-5 TRBD2 TRBV7-2 CASSLVVGSGGQETQYF TGTGCCAGCAGCTTAGTAGTCGGTAGCGGGGGACAGGAGACCCAGTACTTC
few TRBJ1-4 TRBD1 TRBV20-1 CSARKQGASGKLFF TGCAGTGCTAGGAAACAGGGGGCCTCGGGAAAACTGTTTTTT
- TRBJ2-2 TRBD2 TRBV20-1 CSAPGRISGMDTGELFF TGCAGTGCTCCCGGACGAATTAGCGGGATGGACACCGGGGAGCTGTTTTTT
few TRBJ2-7 - TRBV20-1 CSAHVEASYEQYF TGCAGTGCTCATGTCGAAGCATCCTACGAGCAGTACTTC
many TRBJ1-2 - TRBV29-1 CSVFSGLENYGYTF TGCAGCGTTTTTTCGGGCCTGGAGAACTATGGCTACACCTTC
few TRBJ2-4 TRBD1 TRBV7-2 CASSDKGQLAKNIQYF TGTGCCAGCAGCGATAAGGGACAGTTAGCCAAAAACATTCAGTACTTC